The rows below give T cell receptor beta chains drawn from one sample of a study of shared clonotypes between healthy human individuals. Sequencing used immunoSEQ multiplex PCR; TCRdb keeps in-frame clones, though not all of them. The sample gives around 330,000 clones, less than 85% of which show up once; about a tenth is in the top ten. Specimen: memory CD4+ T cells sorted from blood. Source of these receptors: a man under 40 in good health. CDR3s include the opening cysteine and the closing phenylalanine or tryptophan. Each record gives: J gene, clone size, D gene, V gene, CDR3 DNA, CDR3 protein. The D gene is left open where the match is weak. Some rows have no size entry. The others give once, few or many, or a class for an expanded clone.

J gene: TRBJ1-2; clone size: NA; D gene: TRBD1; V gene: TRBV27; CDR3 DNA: TGTGCCAGCAGACTTAGCCAGGGGGCGCGTGGCTACACCTTC; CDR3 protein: CASRLSQGARGYTF
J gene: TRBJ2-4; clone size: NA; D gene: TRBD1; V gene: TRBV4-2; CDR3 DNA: TGTGCCAGCAGCCAAGCGCAGGGGGAAAACATTCAGTACTTC; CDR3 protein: CASSQAQGENIQYF
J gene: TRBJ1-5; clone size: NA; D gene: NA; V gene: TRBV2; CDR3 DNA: TGTGCCAGCAGGCTTTCTGCAGGGGCGCAGGTCAATCAGCCCCAGCATTTT; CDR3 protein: CASRLSAGAQVNQPQHF
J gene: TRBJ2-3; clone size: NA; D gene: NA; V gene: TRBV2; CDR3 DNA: TGTGCCAGCAGTGTCGCCCGCACAGATACGCAGTATTTT; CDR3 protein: CASSVARTDTQYF
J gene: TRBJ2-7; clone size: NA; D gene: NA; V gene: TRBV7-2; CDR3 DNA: TGTGCCAGCAGCTTTGGTCCGACTGTTTCCTACGAGCAGTACTTC; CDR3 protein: CASSFGPTVSYEQYF
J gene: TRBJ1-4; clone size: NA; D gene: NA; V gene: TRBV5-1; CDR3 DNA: TGCGCCAGCAGCTCGGACACCACTAATGAAAAACTGTTTTTT; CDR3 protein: CASSSDTTNEKLFF
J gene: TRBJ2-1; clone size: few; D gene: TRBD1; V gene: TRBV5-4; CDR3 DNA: TGTGCCAGCAGCGTGGGACAGGGGGCTTACAATGAGCAGTTCTTC; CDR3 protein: CASSVGQGAYNEQFF
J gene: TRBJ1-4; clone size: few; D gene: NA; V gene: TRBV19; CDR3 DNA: TGTGCCAGCGGTCGGGGGCGTCTTGGAAAACTGTTTTTT; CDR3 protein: CASGRGRLGKLFF
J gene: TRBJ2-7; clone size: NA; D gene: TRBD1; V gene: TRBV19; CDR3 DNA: TGTGCCAGTGGAGTCGGGACAGGGACCTACGAGCAGTACTTC; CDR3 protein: CASGVGTGTYEQYF
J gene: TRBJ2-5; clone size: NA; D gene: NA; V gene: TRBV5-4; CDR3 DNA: TGTGCCAGCAGCTCGTCGGCTCCTACGGGAACCCAGTACTTC; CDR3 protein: CASSSSAPTGTQYF
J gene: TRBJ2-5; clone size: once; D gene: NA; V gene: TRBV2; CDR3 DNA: TGTGCCAGCACCCGGGACTCATCAAAGCTAGAGACCCAGTACTTC; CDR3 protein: CASTRDSSKLETQYF
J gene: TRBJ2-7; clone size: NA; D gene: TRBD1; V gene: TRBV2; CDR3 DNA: TGTGCCAGCAGTCAAGGGACAGGGGGCGAGCAGTACTTC; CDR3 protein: CASSQGTGGEQYF
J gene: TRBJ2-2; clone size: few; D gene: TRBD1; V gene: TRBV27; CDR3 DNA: TGTGCCAGCAGCCGAGGACAGGGTCGCACCGGGGAGCTGTTTTTT; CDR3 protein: CASSRGQGRTGELFF